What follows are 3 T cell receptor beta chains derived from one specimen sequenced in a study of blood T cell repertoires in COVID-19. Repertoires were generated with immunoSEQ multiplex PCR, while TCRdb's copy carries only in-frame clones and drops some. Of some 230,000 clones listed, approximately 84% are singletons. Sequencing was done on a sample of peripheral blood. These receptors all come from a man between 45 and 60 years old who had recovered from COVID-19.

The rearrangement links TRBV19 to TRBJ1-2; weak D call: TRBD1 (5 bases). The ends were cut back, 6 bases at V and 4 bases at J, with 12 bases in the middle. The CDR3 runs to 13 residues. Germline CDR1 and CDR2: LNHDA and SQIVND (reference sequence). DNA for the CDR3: TGTGCCAGTAGAGGTCAGGGCTCCTATGGCTACACCTTC. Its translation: CASRGQGSYGYTF.

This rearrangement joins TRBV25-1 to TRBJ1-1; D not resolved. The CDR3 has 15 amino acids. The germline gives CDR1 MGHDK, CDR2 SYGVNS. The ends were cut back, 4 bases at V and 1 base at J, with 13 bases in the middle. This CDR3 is CASSARRDSNTEAFF. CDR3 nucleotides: TGTGCCAGCAGTGCCCGGAGAGATTCGAACACTGAAGCTTTCTTT.

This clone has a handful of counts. This CDR3 is CASSHGTSYGYTF. CDR3 nucleotides: TGTGCCAGCAGCCACGGGACAAGCTATGGCTACACCTTC. The chain links TRBV3-1 (or the pseudogene TRBV3-2) to TRBJ1-2, with a weak D call TRBD1 (6 bases). The CDR3 has 13 residues. The V gene lost 3 bases and the J gene lost 4 bases, with 9 bases spanning the gap. Germline-derived CDR1 and CDR2 are LGHDT and YNNKEL (reference sequence).